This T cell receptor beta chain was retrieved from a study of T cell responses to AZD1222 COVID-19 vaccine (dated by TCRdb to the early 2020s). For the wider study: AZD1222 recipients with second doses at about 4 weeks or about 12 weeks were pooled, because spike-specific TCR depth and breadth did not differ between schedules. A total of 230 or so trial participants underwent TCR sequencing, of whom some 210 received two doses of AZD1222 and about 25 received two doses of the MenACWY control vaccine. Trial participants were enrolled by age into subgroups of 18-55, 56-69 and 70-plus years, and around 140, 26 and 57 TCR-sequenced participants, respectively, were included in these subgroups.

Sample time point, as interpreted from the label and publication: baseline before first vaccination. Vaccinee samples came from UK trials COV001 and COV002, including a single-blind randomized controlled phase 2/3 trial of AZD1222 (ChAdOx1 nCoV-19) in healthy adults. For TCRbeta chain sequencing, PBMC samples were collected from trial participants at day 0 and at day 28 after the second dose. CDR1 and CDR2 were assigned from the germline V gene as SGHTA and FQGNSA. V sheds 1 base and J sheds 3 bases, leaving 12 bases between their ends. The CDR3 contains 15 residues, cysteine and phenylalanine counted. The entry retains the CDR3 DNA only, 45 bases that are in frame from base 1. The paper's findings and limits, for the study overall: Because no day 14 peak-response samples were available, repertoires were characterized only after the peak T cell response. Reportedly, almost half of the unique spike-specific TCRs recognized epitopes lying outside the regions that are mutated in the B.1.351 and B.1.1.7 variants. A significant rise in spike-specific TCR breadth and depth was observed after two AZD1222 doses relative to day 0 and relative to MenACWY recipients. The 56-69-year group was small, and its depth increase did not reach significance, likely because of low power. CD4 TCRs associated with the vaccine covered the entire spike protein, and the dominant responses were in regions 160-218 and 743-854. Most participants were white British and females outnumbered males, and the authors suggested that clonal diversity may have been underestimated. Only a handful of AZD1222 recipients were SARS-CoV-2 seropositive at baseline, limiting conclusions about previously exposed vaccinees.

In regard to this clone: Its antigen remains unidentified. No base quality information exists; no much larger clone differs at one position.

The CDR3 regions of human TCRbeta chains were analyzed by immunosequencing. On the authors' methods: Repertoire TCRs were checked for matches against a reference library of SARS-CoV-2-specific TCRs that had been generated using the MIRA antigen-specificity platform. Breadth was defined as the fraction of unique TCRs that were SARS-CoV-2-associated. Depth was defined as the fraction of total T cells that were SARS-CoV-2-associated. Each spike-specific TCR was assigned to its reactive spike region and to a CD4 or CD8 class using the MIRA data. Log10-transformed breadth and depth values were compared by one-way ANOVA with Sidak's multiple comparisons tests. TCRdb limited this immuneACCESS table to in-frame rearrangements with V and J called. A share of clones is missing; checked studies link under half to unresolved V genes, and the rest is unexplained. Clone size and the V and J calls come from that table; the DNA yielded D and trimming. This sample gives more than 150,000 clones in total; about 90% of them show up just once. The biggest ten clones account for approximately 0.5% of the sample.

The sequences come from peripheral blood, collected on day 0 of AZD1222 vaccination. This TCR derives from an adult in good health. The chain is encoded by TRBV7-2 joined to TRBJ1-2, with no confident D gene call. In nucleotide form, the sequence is TGTGCCAGCAGCTTAGAGCGGAGTGTTCACTATGGCTACACCTTC. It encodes CASSLERSVHYGYTF.